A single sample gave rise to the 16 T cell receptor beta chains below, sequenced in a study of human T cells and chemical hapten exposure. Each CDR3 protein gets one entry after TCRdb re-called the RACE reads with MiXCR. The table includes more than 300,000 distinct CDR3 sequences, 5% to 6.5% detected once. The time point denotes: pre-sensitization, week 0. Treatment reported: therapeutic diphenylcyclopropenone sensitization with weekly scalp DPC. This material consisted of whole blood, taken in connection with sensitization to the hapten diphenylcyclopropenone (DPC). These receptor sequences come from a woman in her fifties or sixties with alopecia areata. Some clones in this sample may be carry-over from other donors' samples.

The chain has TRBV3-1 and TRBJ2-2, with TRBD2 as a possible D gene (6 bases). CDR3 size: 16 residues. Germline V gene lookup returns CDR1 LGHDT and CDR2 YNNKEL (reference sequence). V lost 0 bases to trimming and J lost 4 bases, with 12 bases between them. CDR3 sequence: CASSQDLTSRTGELFF. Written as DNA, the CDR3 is TGTGCCAGCAGCCAAGATTTAACTAGCCGCACCGGGGAGCTGTTTTTT.

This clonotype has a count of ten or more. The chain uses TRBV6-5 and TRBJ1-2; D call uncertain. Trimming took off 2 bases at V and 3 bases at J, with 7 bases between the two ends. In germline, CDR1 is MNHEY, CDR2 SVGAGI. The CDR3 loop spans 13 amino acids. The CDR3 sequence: CASSYQVDYGYTF. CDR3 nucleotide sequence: TGTGCCAGCAGTTACCAAGTAGACTATGGCTACACCTTC.

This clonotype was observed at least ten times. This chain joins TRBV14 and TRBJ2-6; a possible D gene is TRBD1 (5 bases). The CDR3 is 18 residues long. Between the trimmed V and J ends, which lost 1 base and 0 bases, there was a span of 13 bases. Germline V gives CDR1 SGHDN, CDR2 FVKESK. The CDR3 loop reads CASSQGNRFSSGANVLTF. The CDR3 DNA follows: TGTGCCAGCAGCCAAGGGAACAGGTTCTCCTCTGGGGCCAACGTCCTGACTTTC.

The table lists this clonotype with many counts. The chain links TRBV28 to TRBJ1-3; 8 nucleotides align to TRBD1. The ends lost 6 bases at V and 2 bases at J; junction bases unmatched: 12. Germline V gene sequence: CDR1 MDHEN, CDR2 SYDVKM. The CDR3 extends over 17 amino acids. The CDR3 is CASSPFALTGAGNTIYF. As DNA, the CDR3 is TGTGCCAGCAGCCCTTTTGCCCTGACAGGGGCTGGAAACACCATATATTTT.

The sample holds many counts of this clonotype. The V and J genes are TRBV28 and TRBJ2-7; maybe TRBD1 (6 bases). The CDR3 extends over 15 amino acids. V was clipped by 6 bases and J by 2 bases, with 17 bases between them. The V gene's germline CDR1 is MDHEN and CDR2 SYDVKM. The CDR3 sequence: CASSYPDSTTYEQYF. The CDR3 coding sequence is TGTGCCAGCAGCTACCCGGACAGTACAACCTACGAGCAGTACTTC.

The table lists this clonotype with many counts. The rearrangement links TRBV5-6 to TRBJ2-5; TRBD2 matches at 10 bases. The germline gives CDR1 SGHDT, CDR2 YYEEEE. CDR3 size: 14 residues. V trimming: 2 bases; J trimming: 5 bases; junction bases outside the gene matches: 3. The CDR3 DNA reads TGTGCCAGCAGCTTAGGGACTAGCGTTGAGACCCAGTACTTC. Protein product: CASSLGTSVETQYF.

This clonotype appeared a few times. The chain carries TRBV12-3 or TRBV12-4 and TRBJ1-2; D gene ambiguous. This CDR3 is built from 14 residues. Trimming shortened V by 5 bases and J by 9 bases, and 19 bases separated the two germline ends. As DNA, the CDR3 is TGTGCCAGCAGTCCGGACGACTGGGAGAGAAGCTACACCTTC. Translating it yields CASSPDDWERSYTF.

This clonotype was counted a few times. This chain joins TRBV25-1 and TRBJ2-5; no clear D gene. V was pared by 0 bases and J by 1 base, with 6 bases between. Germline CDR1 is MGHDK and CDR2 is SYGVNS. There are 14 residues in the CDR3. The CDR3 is CASSEYRSQETQYF. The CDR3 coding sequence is TGTGCCAGCAGTGAATATCGGTCCCAAGAGACCCAGTACTTC.

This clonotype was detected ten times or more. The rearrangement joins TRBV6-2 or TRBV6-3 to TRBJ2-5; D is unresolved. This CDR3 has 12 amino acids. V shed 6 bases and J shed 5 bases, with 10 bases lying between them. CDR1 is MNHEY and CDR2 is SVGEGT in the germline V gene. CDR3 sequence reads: CASSNSRETQYF. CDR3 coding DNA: TGTGCCAGCAGCAACTCCAGGGAGACCCAGTACTTC.

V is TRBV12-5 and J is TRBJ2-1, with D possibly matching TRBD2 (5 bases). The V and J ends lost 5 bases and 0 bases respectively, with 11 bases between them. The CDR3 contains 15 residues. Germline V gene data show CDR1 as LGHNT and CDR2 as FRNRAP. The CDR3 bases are TGTGCTAGTGGTCCCTCGGGGTACTCCTACAATGAGCAGTTCTTC. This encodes CASGPSGYSYNEQFF. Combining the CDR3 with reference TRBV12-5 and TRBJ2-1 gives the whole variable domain DARVTQTPRHKVTEMGQEVTMRCQPILGHNTVFWYRQTMMQGLELLAYFRNRAPLDDSGMPKDRFSAEMPDATLATLKIQPSEPRDSAVYFCASGPSGYSYNEQFFGPGTRLTVL.

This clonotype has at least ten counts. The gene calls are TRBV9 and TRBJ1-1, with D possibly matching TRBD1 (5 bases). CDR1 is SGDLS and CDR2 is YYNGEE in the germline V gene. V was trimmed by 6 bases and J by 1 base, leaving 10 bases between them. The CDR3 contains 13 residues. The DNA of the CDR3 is TGTGCCAGCACCCAAGGGACGAACACTGAAGCTTTCTTT. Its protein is CASTQGTNTEAFF. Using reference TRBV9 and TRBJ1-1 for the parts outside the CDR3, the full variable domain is DSGVTQTPKHLITATGQRVTLRCSPRSGDLSVYWYQQSLDQGLQFLIQYYNGEERAKGNILERFSAQQFPDLHSELNLSSLELGDSALYFCASTQGTNTEAFFGQGTRLTVV.

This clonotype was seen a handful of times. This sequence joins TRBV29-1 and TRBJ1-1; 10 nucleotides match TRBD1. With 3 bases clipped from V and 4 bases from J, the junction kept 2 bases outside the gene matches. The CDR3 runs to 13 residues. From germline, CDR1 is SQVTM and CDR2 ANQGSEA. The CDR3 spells CSVDRTGGTEAFF. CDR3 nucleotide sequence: TGCAGCGTTGACCGGACAGGGGGCACTGAAGCTTTCTTT.

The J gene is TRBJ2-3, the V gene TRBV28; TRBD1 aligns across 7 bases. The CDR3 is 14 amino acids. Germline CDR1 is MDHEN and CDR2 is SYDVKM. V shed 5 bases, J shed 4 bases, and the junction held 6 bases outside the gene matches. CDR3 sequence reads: CASSAGQAADTQYF. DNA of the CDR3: TGTGCCAGCAGTGCCGGACAGGCAGCAGATACGCAGTATTTT.

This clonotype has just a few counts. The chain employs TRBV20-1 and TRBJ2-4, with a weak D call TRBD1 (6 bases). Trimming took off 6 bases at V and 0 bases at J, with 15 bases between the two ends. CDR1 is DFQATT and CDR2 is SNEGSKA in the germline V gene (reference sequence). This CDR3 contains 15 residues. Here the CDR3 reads CSAGRQELAKNIQYF. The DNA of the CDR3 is TGCAGTGCAGGCAGACAGGAACTAGCCAAAAACATTCAGTACTTC.

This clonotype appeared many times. The CDR3 DNA reads TGTGCCAGCAGCTTAGCGCTCGTCGCCGGGGAGCTGTTTTTT. Translated, it gives CASSLALVAGELFF. The rearrangement joins TRBV7-2 to TRBJ2-2; D ambiguous. There are 14 residues in the CDR3. CDR1 SGHTA and CDR2 FQGNSA come from the germline V gene. V dropped 0 bases and J dropped 6 bases, with 8 bases sitting between them. The whole variable domain, filled in from reference TRBV7-2 and TRBJ2-2, reads GAGVSQSPSNKVTEKGKDVELRCDPISGHTALYWYRQSLGQGLEFLIYFQGNSAPDKSGLPSDRFSAERTGGSVSTLTIQRTQQEDSAVYLCASSLALVAGELFFGEGSRLTVL.

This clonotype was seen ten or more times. CDR3 sequence (DNA): TGTGCCAGCAGTCCAGGGACATACACTGAAGCTTTCTTT. It encodes CASSPGTYTEAFF. J is TRBJ1-1 and V is TRBV28, with D tentatively TRBD1 (6 bases). The CDR3 contains 13 residues. V was clipped by 5 bases and J by 3 bases, with 10 bases between them. Germline CDR1 reads MDHEN; CDR2 reads SYDVKM. The full variable domain, rest sourced from reference TRBV28 and TRBJ1-1, is DVKVTQSSRYLVKRTGEKVFLECVQDMDHENMFWYRQDPGLGLRLIYFSYDVKMKEKGDIPEGYSVSREKKERFSLILESASTNQTSMYLCASSPGTYTEAFFGQGTRLTVV.